This TCR beta chain came from a study of tumor-infiltrating lymphocytes in primary liver carcinoma. In the study overall: Male and female patients aged 30 to 69 years made up the cohort.

The CDR3 spans 16 residues. The V gene's germline CDR1 is SGHAT and CDR2 FQDESV (reference sequence). About this clonotype: One end of the junction varies from germline; a read error may be responsible.

Synthesis of TCR beta cDNA was carried out from approximately 0.55 ug total RNA with a constant-region primer. Three nested multiplex PCR rounds of slightly modified ARM-PCR generated TCR beta libraries. Use of TRBV1-TRBV30 forward primers with a C-beta reverse primer characterized the first two PCR rounds, which lasted around 9 cycles each. TCRdb itself ran the multiplex PCR reads through MiXCR, one entry per CDR3 protein. The repertoire consists of roughly 57,000 distinct CDR3 sequences, with less than 85% occurring once and the leading ten covering roughly 60%. It was from roughly 20-30 mg of unsorted bulk tissue that RNA and DNA were co-extracted. Samples were taken from five separate regions (per tumor).

Sequencing input: liver tumor tissue from sampling region 2. Described subset: tumor region T2, inferior pole. The chain uses TRBV11-1 and TRBJ2-7, with D unresolved. The source of this sequence is a man aged 40-49 years with primary liver carcinoma and hepatitis B virus infection. The CDR3 region has the DNA TGTGCCAGTAGCTCAAGAGGCTCTCTCAGCCTCTACGATCAGTACTTC. Its protein product is CASSSRGSLSLYDQYF.